Each of the 17 T cell receptor beta chains below was sequenced from the same sample in a study of T cell responses to AZD1222 COVID-19 vaccine. Method: immunoSEQ multiplex PCR; TCRdb's copy keeps in-frame clones and lacks some. This table lists some 150,000 clones. The sequencing sample was made of peripheral blood. The source of these receptors is an adult in good health.

The gene calls are TRBV4-3 and TRBJ2-1, with 9 bases fitting TRBD1. V trimming: 1 base; J trimming: 9 bases; junction bases outside the gene matches: 7. The germline V gene encodes CDR1 LGHNA and CDR2 YSLEER. The length of the CDR3 is 15 residues. The CDR3 sequence: CASSQGRDRVGEQFF. CDR3 nucleotide sequence: TGCGCCAGCAGCCAAGGGCGGGACAGGGTCGGTGAGCAGTTCTTC.

The chain employs TRBV23-1 and TRBJ1-2; weak D call: TRBD1 (5 bases). TRBV23-1 is an open reading frame whose function is uncertain. The CDR3 covers 14 residues. The V gene lost 6 bases and the J gene lost 2 bases, with 13 bases spanning the gap. The CDR3 DNA reads as TGCGCCAGCAGCTCTTGTGGGGGAAACTATGGCTACACCTTC. Its protein product is CASSSCGGNYGYTF.

The gene calls are TRBV15 and TRBJ1-3, with D uncertain. The germline V gene has CDR1 LNHNV and CDR2 YYDKDF (reference sequence). V lost 0 bases, J lost 0 bases, and 6 bases lay in between. The CDR3 runs to 15 residues. The chain's CDR3 is CATSRDLNSGNTIYF. CDR3 bases: TGTGCCACCAGCAGAGATCTCAACTCTGGAAACACCATATATTTT.

The J gene is TRBJ1-4, the V gene TRBV5-1, with no clear D. The V gene's germline CDR1 is SGHRS and CDR2 YFSETQ. V gave up 4 bases and J gave up 8 bases, with 12 bases separating them. CDR3 length equals 13 residues. DNA of the CDR3: TGCGCCAGCAGCCCTTCGCTAGGGGAAAAACTGTTTTTT. As protein: CASSPSLGEKLFF. Complete variable domain (other parts from reference TRBV5-1 and TRBJ1-4): KAGVTQTPRYLIKTRGQQVTLSCSPISGHRSVSWYQQTPGQGLQFLFEYFSETQRNKGNFPGRFSGRQFSNSRSEMNVSTLELGDSALYLCASSPSLGEKLFFGSGTQLSVL.

The genes are TRBV28 and TRBJ1-1; D is undetermined. Trimming shortened V by 4 bases and J by 2 bases, and 20 bases separated the two germline ends. CDR1 is MDHEN and CDR2 is SYDVKM in the germline V gene. This CDR3 region has 17 residues. As DNA, the CDR3 is TGTGCCAGCAGTTGGACGCTCACAAAGGGTCGAAACACTGAAGCTTTCTTT. This encodes CASSWTLTKGRNTEAFF. The variable domain in full, completed from reference TRBV28 and TRBJ1-1, reads DVKVTQSSRYLVKRTGEKVFLECVQDMDHENMFWYRQDPGLGLRLIYFSYDVKMKEKGDIPEGYSVSREKKERFSLILESASTNQTSMYLCASSWTLTKGRNTEAFFGQGTRLTVV.

The chain has TRBV29-1 and TRBJ2-4; D may be TRBD1 (5 bases). Trimming shortened V by 6 bases and J by 12 bases, and 18 bases separated the two germline ends. Germline V gene data show CDR1 as SQVTM and CDR2 as ANQGSEA. CDR3 length: 12 residues. The CDR3 DNA reads TGCAGCGTCGGCTGGGGCGCCACGGATCAGTACTTC. The encoded protein is CSVGWGATDQYF.

This CDR3 is CASSRQSSYNSPLHF. CDR3 in DNA: TGTGCCAGCAGTCGTCAGAGCTCCTATAATTCACCCCTCCACTTT. The chain carries TRBV6-5 and TRBJ1-6; D unresolved. The ends were cut back, 5 bases at V and 0 bases at J, with 8 bases in the middle. The CDR3 covers 15 residues. Per germline, CDR1 MNHEY and CDR2 SVGAGI.

V usage is TRBV7-8 and J usage is TRBJ2-7; possible D gene TRBD1, 6 bases. V was trimmed by 3 bases and J by 3 bases, leaving 9 bases between them. Germline V lookup: CDR1 SGHVS, CDR2 FQNEAQ. This CDR3 has 13 residues. The CDR3 region has the DNA TGTGCCAGCAGCTTGGGACAACTCTACGAGCAGTACTTC. Translated, it gives CASSLGQLYEQYF.

V is TRBV6-6 and J is TRBJ1-2; D call uncertain. Germline CDR1 is MNHNY and CDR2 is SVGAGI (reference sequence). CDR3 size: 14 residues. Trimming removed 8 bases from V and 6 bases from J, with 19 bases in between. CDR3 coding DNA: TGTGCCAGCTCCTTAAGGGCAGTCGGAGATGGCTACACCTTC. It codes for CASSLRAVGDGYTF.

The chain couples TRBV7-8 to TRBJ1-2; TRBD1 matches 9 bases. Germline V CDR1 and CDR2: SGHVS, FQNEAQ. The trim removed 4 bases at V and 1 base at J, leaving 13 bases unmatched. The CDR3 totals 18 residues. CDR3 in amino acids: CASSSQTRQGGFNYGYTF. The CDR3 bases are TGTGCCAGCAGCTCCCAGACCAGACAGGGGGGCTTTAACTATGGCTACACCTTC. Supplemented by reference TRBV7-8 and TRBJ1-2, the full variable domain reads GAGVSQSPRYKVAKRGQDVALRCDPISGHVSLFWYQQALGQGPEFLTYFQNEAQLDKSGLPSDRFFAERPEGSVSTLKIQRTQQEDSAVYLCASSSQTRQGGFNYGYTFGSGTRLTVV.

The chain recombines TRBV6-2 or TRBV6-3 with TRBJ2-1; 14 nucleotides match TRBD2. Germline V CDR1 and CDR2: MNHEY, SVGEGT. After removal of 4 bases from V and 7 bases from J, the junction contained 18 bases not matched to a gene. The CDR3 totals 20 residues. DNA for the CDR3: TGTGCCAGCAGTTCGGAGGGAGGACTAGCGGGGGGCCCCGGGGGAAATGAGCAGTTCTTC. The encoded protein is CASSSEGGLAGGPGGNEQFF.

The chain couples TRBV30 to TRBJ1-6; perhaps TRBD1 as D (5 bases). The CDR3 length is 13 residues. V lost 4 bases and J lost 6, with 10 bases in between. Germline-derived CDR1 and CDR2 are GTSNPN and SVGIG (reference sequence). The CDR3 coding sequence is TGTGCCTGGACCCAGGGCGGTAATTCACCCCTCCACTTT. Translation: CAWTQGGNSPLHF.

The V and J genes are TRBV3-1 (or the pseudogene TRBV3-2) and TRBJ2-1; D is uncertain. Germline CDR1 LGHDT, CDR2 YNNKEL (reference sequence). The length of the CDR3 is 15 residues. Trimming removed 4 bases at V and 3 bases at J, with 13 bases between. In DNA, the CDR3 is TGTGCCAGCAGCCTTCGAGTACCCTTCTACAATGAGCAGTTCTTC. Translation gives CASSLRVPFYNEQFF.

This sequence joins TRBV6-5 and TRBJ1-5; a weak D match, TRBD1 (5 bases). The V end was cut by 2 bases, the J end by 1 base, with 9 bases between. Per the germline V gene, CDR1 is MNHEY and CDR2 is SVGAGI. The CDR3 contains 15 residues. CDR3 amino acids: CASSYDGGSNQPQHF. DNA of the CDR3: TGTGCCAGCAGTTACGATGGGGGAAGCAATCAGCCCCAGCATTTT.

This rearrangement joins TRBV7-9 to TRBJ1-2; TRBD1 matches at 7 bases. This CDR3 contains 13 residues. Germline CDR1 is SEHNR and CDR2 is FQNEAQ (reference sequence). J lost 7 bases, V lost 0 bases, and 2 bases had no gene match. CDR3 DNA: TGTGCCAGCAGCTTAGCCGACAGGGTTGGCTACACCTTC. Translating it yields CASSLADRVGYTF.

The J gene is TRBJ1-3, the V gene TRBV10-1; no clear D. Deletions cut 4 bases from V and 1 base from J, with 11 bases between. There are 15 residues in the CDR3. Germline assignment: CDR1 WNHNN and CDR2 SYGVQD (reference sequence). The CDR3 DNA sequence: TGCGCCAGCAGTGCTTTACAGCTGTCTGGAAACACCATATATTTT. Protein product: CASSALQLSGNTIYF.

This chain connects TRBV6-2 or TRBV6-3 to TRBJ1-1, with TRBD1 matching 7 bases. This CDR3 is 16 amino acids long. Germline CDR1 reads MNHEY; CDR2 reads SVGEGT. V gave up 4 bases and J gave up 2 bases; unmatched junction bases: 10. Written as DNA, the CDR3 is TGTGCCAGCAGTTTCTCCGACCGGGACAGTAACACTGAAGCTTTCTTT. Translating it yields CASSFSDRDSNTEAFF.